Below, 21 T cell receptor beta chains from the same sample are listed, as sequenced in a study of blood T cell repertoires in COVID-19. Clones were read by immunoSEQ multiplex PCR, and TCRdb kept only the in-frame ones, dropping some. The sample includes about 320,000 clones, 85% of them seen just once. The sequencing sample was made of PBMCs or T cells enriched from blood (not recorded which). Receptors were obtained from a woman aged 30 to 39 who had been exposed to COVID-19.

This clone has a handful of counts. This rearrangement joins TRBV5-6 to TRBJ1-2; D might be TRBD1 (5 bases). V was trimmed by 6 bases and J by 4 bases, leaving 13 bases between them. This CDR3 spans 13 amino acids. Germline V gene data show CDR1 as SGHDT and CDR2 as YYEEEE. DNA for the CDR3: TGTGCCAGCAACCTATGGGGCACCTATGGCTACACCTTC. Residues: CASNLWGTYGYTF.

V and J are TRBV30 and TRBJ1-6, with 7 positions matching TRBD1. Germline V gene sequence: CDR1 GTSNPN, CDR2 SVGIG (reference sequence). The CDR3 loop spans 13 amino acids. The J segment lost 7 bases and the V segment lost 4 bases, leaving 4 bases of the junction unmatched. DNA of the CDR3: TGTGCCTGGAAGAGGGGGCAAAATTCACCCCTCCACTTT. Its protein is CAWKRGQNSPLHF. Supplemented by reference TRBV30 and TRBJ1-6, the full variable domain reads SQTIHQWPATLVQPVGSPLSLECTVEGTSNPNLYWYRQAAGRGLQLLFYSVGIGQISSEVPQNLSASRPQDRQFILSSKKLLLSDSGFYLCAWKRGQNSPLHFGNGTRLTVT.

This clone occurred a few times. The chain combines TRBV4-1 with TRBJ2-2, with 7 bases fitting TRBD1. Looked up from germline, CDR1 is MGHRA and CDR2 is YSYEKL. V was clipped by 3 bases and J by 4 bases; unmatched bases: 5. This CDR3 spans 15 amino acids. CDR3 residues: CASSHATGFTGELFF. DNA for the CDR3: TGCGCCAGCAGCCATGCGACAGGGTTCACCGGGGAGCTGTTTTTT.

The chain has TRBV5-1 and TRBJ1-2; no clear D gene. The CDR3 spans 14 residues. The germline gives CDR1 SGHRS, CDR2 YFSETQ. Trimming removed 1 base at V and 2 bases at J, with 9 bases between. In nucleotides, the CDR3 is TGCGCCAGCAGCTTGTCCAGAATGAACTATGGCTACACCTTC. Protein product: CASSLSRMNYGYTF.

This chain connects TRBV4-3 to TRBJ1-2; tentative D call: TRBD1 (6 bases). The CDR3 totals 15 residues. Per the germline V gene, CDR1 is LGHNA and CDR2 is YSLEER. The V end was cut by 3 bases, the J end by 2 bases, with 13 bases between. This CDR3 is CASSQLTDRNYGYTF. The CDR3 nucleotides read TGCGCCAGCAGCCAGCTAACCGACAGGAACTATGGCTACACCTTC.

CDR3 coding DNA: TGTGCCAGCAGCCGGGGACTAGCGGGATACACAGATACGCAGTATTTT. Amino acid sequence: CASSRGLAGYTDTQYF. The chain couples TRBV2 to TRBJ2-3; 13 nucleotides agree with TRBD2. Trimming cost V 6 bases and J 2 bases; bases outside gene matches: 5. Per the germline V gene, CDR1 is SNHLY and CDR2 is FYNNEI. This CDR3 spans 16 amino acids.

The chain recombines TRBV6-6 with TRBJ1-4, with TRBD1 matching 9 bases. CDR1 is MNHNY and CDR2 is SVGAGI in the germline V gene (reference sequence). CDR3 length: 19 amino acids. Unmatched junction bases numbered 15, after V lost 5 bases and J lost 2 bases. The CDR3 DNA is TGTGCCAGCAGTCGCAGAACGTCGGACAGGGGTGAGACTAATGAAAAACTGTTTTTT. Translating gives CASSRRTSDRGETNEKLFF.

The rearrangement uses TRBV12-3 or TRBV12-4 and TRBJ1-2, with 7 bases matching TRBD1. The trim removed 5 bases at V and 8 bases at J, leaving 5 bases unmatched. There are 12 residues in the CDR3. The DNA of the CDR3 is TGTGCCAGCAGTGTGACAGGGAACGGCTACACCTTC. Protein sequence: CASSVTGNGYTF.

The chain has TRBV5-1 and TRBJ2-7; 7 bases map to TRBD1. The CDR3 consists of 14 residues. V shed 4 bases, J shed 3 bases, and the junction held 7 bases outside the gene matches. Germline CDR1 SGHRS, CDR2 YFSETQ. CDR3 coding DNA: TGCGCCAGCAGCCAAGGGGACAGACACTACGAGCAGTACTTC. Translated, it gives CASSQGDRHYEQYF.

The CDR3 nucleotides read TGTGCCAGCAGGGGACAGAATTCAGATACGCAGTATTTT. It encodes CASRGQNSDTQYF. The chain couples TRBV5-4 to TRBJ2-3, with TRBD1 matching 7 bases. The length of the CDR3 is 13 residues. V dropped 5 bases and J dropped 4; count of bases not matched to a gene: 4. Germline V lookup: CDR1 SGHNT, CDR2 YYREEE (reference sequence).

This clone was picked up a small number of times. J is TRBJ1-5 and V is TRBV27, with 7 nucleotides matching TRBD1. This CDR3 is 15 amino acids long. V shed 5 bases, J shed 2 bases, and the junction held 6 bases outside the gene matches. The germline V gene has CDR1 MNHEY and CDR2 SMNVEV (reference sequence). CDR3 sequence (DNA): TGTGCCAGCAGTAACGGACAGGAACGCAATCAGCCCCAGCATTTT. Its translation is CASSNGQERNQPQHF.

The rearrangement joins TRBV28 to TRBJ2-6; D uncertain. The germline CDR1 and CDR2 sequences are MDHEN and SYDVKM. Trimming removed 4 bases from V and 1 base from J, with 8 bases in between. The CDR3 spans 15 residues. DNA for the CDR3: TGTGCCAGCAGTTACCTAAAGTCTGGGGCCAACGTCCTGACTTTC. Its translation: CASSYLKSGANVLTF.

The V call is TRBV7-6, the J call TRBJ1-1; 10 bases line up with TRBD1. Trimming removed 5 bases from V and 5 bases from J; junction bases left unmatched: 5. CDR3 length equals 14 residues. CDR1 is SGHVS and CDR2 is FNYEAQ in the germline V gene. CDR3 in DNA: TGTGCCAGCAGCAAGCCGGGACAGGGGACTGAAGCTTTCTTT. Translation gives CASSKPGQGTEAFF.

This chain joins TRBV27 and TRBJ2-5, with 8 bases fitting TRBD1. V lost 5 bases and J lost 3; bases outside the gene matches: 8. This CDR3 contains 15 residues. The germline CDR1 and CDR2 sequences are MNHEY and SMNVEV (reference sequence). In DNA form, the CDR3 reads TGTGCCAGCAGTGGCCTCGGGACAGGAGAAGAGACCCAGTACTTC. This sequence encodes CASSGLGTGEETQYF.

The chain uses TRBV5-6 and TRBJ1-2; 9 positions match TRBD1. The J segment lost 9 bases and the V segment lost 2 bases, leaving 8 bases of the junction unmatched. Germline values: CDR1 SGHDT, CDR2 YYEEEE. The CDR3 covers 14 residues. CDR3 coding DNA: TGTGCCAGCAGCTTTGGGACAGGGCCTCTTCGCTACACCTTC. It codes for CASSFGTGPLRYTF.

The chain uses TRBV18 and TRBJ1-2; D is undetermined. V lost 2 bases and J lost 6, with 10 bases in between. This CDR3 region has 13 residues. The germline CDR1 and CDR2 sequences are KGHSH and LQKENI. The CDR3 nucleotides are TGTGCCAGCTCACCAAATCCAGGTGATGGCTACACCTTC. Residues: CASSPNPGDGYTF.

V usage is TRBV7-2 and J usage is TRBJ2-5; a possible D gene is TRBD1 (5 bases). Germline values: CDR1 SGHTA, CDR2 FQGNSA. V was clipped by 4 bases and J by 1 base, with 10 bases between them. The CDR3 contains 14 residues. CDR3 amino acids: CASSSRDGQETQYF. The DNA for the CDR3 is TGTGCCAGCAGCTCCAGGGATGGCCAAGAGACCCAGTACTTC.

The V and J genes are TRBV4-3 and TRBJ1-1, with TRBD1 as a possible D gene (6 bases). The germline gives CDR1 LGHNA, CDR2 YSLEER. Trimming took off 1 base at V and 0 bases at J, with 9 bases between the two ends. The CDR3 runs to 15 residues. The CDR3 spells CASSQVEGVNTEAFF. As DNA, the CDR3 is TGCGCCAGCAGCCAAGTTGAGGGGGTGAACACTGAAGCTTTCTTT.

A remark on this clone: One base away lies a much larger clone, so this may be a sequencing read error. The chain links TRBV18 to TRBJ2-3; D perhaps matches TRBD1 (6 bases). Trimming took 3 bases from V and 3 from J, leaving 7 bases between them. This CDR3 region has 13 residues. Germline values: CDR1 KGHSH, CDR2 LQKENI. The CDR3 nucleotides are TGTGCCAGCTCACCCCAGGGGACAGATACGCAGTATTTT. Amino acids: CASSPQGTDTQYF.

The genes are TRBV12-3 or TRBV12-4 and TRBJ2-7; TRBD1 might be the D (6 bases). V was trimmed by 6 bases and J by 5 bases, leaving 14 bases between them. CDR3 length: 13 residues. Here the CDR3 reads CASRITGRHEQYF. The CDR3 DNA reads as TGTGCCAGCAGGATAACAGGGCGCCACGAGCAGTACTTC.

The chain joins TRBV30 to TRBJ1-1; 10 bases agree with TRBD1. The CDR3 is made up of 12 amino acids. V lost 5 bases to trimming and J lost 7 bases; unmatched junction nucleotides: 4. Germline-derived CDR1 and CDR2 are GTSNPN and SVGIG (reference sequence). CDR3: CAWDRGQVEAFF. CDR3 in DNA: TGTGCCTGGGACAGGGGGCAGGTTGAAGCTTTCTTT.